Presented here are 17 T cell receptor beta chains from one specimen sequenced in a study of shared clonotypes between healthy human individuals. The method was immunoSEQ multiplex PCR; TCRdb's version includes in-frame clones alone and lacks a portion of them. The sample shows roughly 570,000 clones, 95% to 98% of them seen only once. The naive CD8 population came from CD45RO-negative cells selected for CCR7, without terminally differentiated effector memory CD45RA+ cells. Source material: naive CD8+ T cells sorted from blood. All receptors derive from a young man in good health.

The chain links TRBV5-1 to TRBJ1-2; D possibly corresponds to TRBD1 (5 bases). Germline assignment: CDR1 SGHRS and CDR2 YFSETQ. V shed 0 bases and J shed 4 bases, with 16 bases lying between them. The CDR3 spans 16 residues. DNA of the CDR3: TGCGCCAGCAGCTTGGACGGGACCGGGGGACTCTATGGCTACACCTTC. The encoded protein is CASSLDGTGGLYGYTF.

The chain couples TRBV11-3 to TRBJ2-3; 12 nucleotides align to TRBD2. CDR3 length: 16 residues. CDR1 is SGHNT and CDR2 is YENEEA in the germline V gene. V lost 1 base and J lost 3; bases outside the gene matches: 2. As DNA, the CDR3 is TGTGCCAGCAGCTTAGGACTAGCGGGAGAAACAGATACGCAGTATTTT. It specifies CASSLGLAGETDTQYF.

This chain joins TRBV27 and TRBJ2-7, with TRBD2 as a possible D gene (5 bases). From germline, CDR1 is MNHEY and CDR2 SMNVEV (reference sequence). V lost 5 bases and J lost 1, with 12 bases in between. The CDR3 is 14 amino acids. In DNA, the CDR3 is TGTGCCAGCAGTCTAGCCGAAGCATCCTACGAGCAGTACTTC. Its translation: CASSLAEASYEQYF.

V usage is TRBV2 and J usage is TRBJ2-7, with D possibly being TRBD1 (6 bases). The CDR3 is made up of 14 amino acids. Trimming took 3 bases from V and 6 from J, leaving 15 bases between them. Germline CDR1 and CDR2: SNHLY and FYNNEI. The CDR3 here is CASSDDRTLGEQYF. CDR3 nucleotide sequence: TGTGCCAGCAGTGACGACAGGACTCTTGGCGAGCAGTACTTC.

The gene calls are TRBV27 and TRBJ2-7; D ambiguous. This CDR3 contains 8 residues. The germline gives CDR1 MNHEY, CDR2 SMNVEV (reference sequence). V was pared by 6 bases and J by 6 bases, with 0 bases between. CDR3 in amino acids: CASSEQYF. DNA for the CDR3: TGTGCCAGCAGCGAGCAGTACTTC.

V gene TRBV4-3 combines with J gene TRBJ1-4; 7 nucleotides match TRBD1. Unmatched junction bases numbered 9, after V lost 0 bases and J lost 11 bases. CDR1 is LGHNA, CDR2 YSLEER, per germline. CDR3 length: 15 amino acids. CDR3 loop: CASSQDLYRGTKLFF. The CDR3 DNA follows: TGCGCCAGCAGCCAAGATCTTTACAGGGGAACCAAACTGTTTTTT.

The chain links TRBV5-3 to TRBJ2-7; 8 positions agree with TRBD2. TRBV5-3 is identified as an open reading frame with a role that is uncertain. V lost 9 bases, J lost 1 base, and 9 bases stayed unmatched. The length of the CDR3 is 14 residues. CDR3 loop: CAITGGERSYEQYF. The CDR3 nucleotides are TGTGCCATCACCGGGGGGGAGAGATCCTACGAGCAGTACTTC.

The chain's CDR3 is CASSIGGGGAYEQYF. DNA of the CDR3: TGTGCCAGTAGTATTGGTGGTGGCGGAGCCTACGAGCAGTACTTC. The chain recombines TRBV19 with TRBJ2-7; D is uncertain. Germline loops: CDR1 LNHDA, CDR2 SQIVND (reference sequence). CDR3 length: 15 amino acids. V lost 3 bases, J lost 2 bases, and 14 bases lay in between. Full variable domain (missing parts from reference TRBV19 and TRBJ2-7): DGGITQSPKYLFRKEGQNVTLSCEQNLNHDAMYWYRQDPGQGLRLIYYSQIVNDFQKGDIAEGYSVSREKKESFPLTVTSAQKNPTAFYLCASSIGGGGAYEQYFGPGTRLTVT.

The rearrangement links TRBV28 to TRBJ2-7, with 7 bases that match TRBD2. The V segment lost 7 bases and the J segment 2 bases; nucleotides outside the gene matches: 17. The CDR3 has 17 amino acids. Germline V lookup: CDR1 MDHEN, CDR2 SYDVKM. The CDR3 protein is CASTRPGLVTSTYEQYF. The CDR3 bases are TGTGCCAGCACCCGACCCGGACTAGTAACTTCTACCTACGAGCAGTACTTC.

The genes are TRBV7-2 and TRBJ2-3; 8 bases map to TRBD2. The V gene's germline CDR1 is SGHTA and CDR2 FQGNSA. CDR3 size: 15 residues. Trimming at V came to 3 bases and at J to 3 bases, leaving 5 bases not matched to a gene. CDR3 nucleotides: TGTGCCAGCAGCTTTGTAGCGGGGAAAACAGATACGCAGTATTTT. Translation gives CASSFVAGKTDTQYF.

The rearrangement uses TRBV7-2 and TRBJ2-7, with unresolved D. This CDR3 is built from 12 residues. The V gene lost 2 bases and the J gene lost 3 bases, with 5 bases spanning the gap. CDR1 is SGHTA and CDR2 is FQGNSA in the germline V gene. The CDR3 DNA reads TGTGCCAGCAGCTTATCCGGCTACGAGCAGTACTTC. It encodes CASSLSGYEQYF.

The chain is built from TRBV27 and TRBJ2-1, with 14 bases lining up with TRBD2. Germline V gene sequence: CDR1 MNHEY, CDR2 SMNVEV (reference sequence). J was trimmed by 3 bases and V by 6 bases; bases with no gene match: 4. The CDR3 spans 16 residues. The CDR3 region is CASRIGTSGSYNEQFF. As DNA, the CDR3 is TGTGCCAGCAGAATCGGGACTAGCGGGAGCTACAATGAGCAGTTCTTC.

CDR3 protein: CASGTVRAGVEKLFF. CDR3 DNA sequence: TGTGCCAGCGGTACCGTTAGGGCTGGGGTGGAAAAACTGTTTTTT. This chain connects TRBV27 to TRBJ1-4; D ambiguous. There are 15 residues in the CDR3. Trimming left V 8 bases short and J 8 bases short, with 21 bases between. Germline CDR1 MNHEY, CDR2 SMNVEV (reference sequence).

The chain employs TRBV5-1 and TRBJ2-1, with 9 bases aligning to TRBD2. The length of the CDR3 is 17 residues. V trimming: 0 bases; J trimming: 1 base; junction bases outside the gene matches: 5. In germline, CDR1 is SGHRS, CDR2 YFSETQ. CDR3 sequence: CASSLALAGLSYNEQFF. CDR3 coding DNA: TGCGCCAGCAGCTTGGCCCTAGCGGGACTATCCTACAATGAGCAGTTCTTC.

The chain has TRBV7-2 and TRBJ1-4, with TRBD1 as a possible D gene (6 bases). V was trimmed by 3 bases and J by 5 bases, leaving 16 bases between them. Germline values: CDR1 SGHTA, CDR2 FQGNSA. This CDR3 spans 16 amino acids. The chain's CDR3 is CASSFQLGGHNEKLFF. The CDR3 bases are TGTGCCAGCAGCTTCCAGTTAGGGGGGCACAATGAAAAACTGTTTTTT.

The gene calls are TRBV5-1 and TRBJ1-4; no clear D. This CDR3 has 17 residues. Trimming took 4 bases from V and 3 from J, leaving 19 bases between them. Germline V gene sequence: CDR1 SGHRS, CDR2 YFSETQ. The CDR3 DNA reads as TGCGCCAGCAGCACCTTCCGCGACCCTAATCCTAATGAAAAACTGTTTTTT. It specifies CASSTFRDPNPNEKLFF. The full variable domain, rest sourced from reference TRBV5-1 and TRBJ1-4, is KAGVTQTPRYLIKTRGQQVTLSCSPISGHRSVSWYQQTPGQGLQFLFEYFSETQRNKGNFPGRFSGRQFSNSRSEMNVSTLELGDSALYLCASSTFRDPNPNEKLFFGSGTQLSVL.

The CDR3 sequence is CASRWRSGSRGPGELFF. The CDR3 coding sequence is TGTGCCAGCAGATGGCGTAGCGGGAGTAGGGGTCCCGGGGAGCTGTTTTTT. The V gene is TRBV7-9, the J gene TRBJ2-2; TRBD2 matches at 9 bases. The germline V gene has CDR1 SEHNR and CDR2 FQNEAQ (reference sequence). This CDR3 has 17 residues. The J segment lost 6 bases and the V segment lost 6 bases, leaving 14 bases of the junction unmatched.